The 8 T cell receptor beta chains listed next were all sequenced from one sample in a study of cytomegalovirus exposure and HLA in healthy donors. Both 60 Vbeta primers and 13 Jbeta primers went into the PCR. Sequencing was performed with immunoSEQ multiplex PCR; in TCRdb, only in-frame clones are kept and a portion is missing. Here the sample spans 160,000 or so clones, around 79% being singletons. Material: PBMCs. These receptor sequences come from a woman aged 40 to 50 in good health and CMV-seronegative.

The chain has TRBV27 and TRBJ1-1, with D perhaps TRBD1 (6 bases). V was pared by 7 bases and J by 4 bases, with 10 bases between. The CDR3 extends over 12 amino acids. Germline V gene sequence: CDR1 MNHEY, CDR2 SMNVEV (reference sequence). The CDR3 DNA follows: TGTGCCAGCACCTCAGGGGCCACTGAAGCTTTCTTT. Translating it yields CASTSGATEAFF.

In its sample, this clone was seen many times. The gene calls are TRBV4-2 and TRBJ1-4; the match to TRBD1 covers 8 bases. Germline V CDR1 and CDR2: LGHNA, YNFKEQ. Germline trimming cut 5 bases from V and 3 bases from J; bases unmatched to any gene: 5. The CDR3 length is 15 residues. Here the CDR3 DNA reads TGTGCCAGCAGCTATTCGGGACAGGCTAATGAAAAACTGTTTTTT. It yields the protein CASSYSGQANEKLFF.

The chain has TRBV19 and TRBJ2-2, with TRBD1 matching 10 bases. The germline gives CDR1 LNHDA, CDR2 SQIVND (reference sequence). CDR3 size: 15 residues. The ends lost 9 bases at V and 5 bases at J; junction bases unmatched: 9. CDR3 DNA: TGTGCCAGCCGGGACAGGGGTATCGGAACCGGGGAGCTGTTTTTT. Translating gives CASRDRGIGTGELFF. The full variable domain, completed using reference TRBV19 and TRBJ2-2, is DGGITQSPKYLFRKEGQNVTLSCEQNLNHDAMYWYRQDPGQGLRLIYYSQIVNDFQKGDIAEGYSVSREKKESFPLTVTSAQKNPTAFYLCASRDRGIGTGELFFGEGSRLTVL.

The chain employs TRBV10-3 and TRBJ1-5; 9 bases line up with TRBD1. CDR1 ENHRY and CDR2 SYGVKD come from the germline V gene. With V trimmed by 8 bases and J by 4 bases, 6 bases remained unmatched. The CDR3 length is 14 residues. CDR3 sequence reads: CAIRGQGFNQPQHF. The CDR3 DNA reads as TGTGCCATCCGGGGACAGGGTTTTAATCAGCCCCAGCATTTT.

The chain recombines TRBV7-2 with TRBJ2-1; TRBD2 matches 10 bases. With 3 bases clipped from V and 0 bases from J, the junction kept 5 bases outside the gene matches. The CDR3 length is 17 residues. Germline V lookup: CDR1 SGHTA, CDR2 FQGNSA. The CDR3: CASSFELAGSSYNEQFF. CDR3 nucleotide sequence: TGTGCCAGCAGCTTCGAACTAGCGGGGAGCTCCTACAATGAGCAGTTCTTC.

The gene calls are TRBV4-1 and TRBJ1-2; TRBD1 agrees at 7 bases. The trim removed 0 bases at V and 4 bases at J, leaving 5 bases unmatched. Germline V gene sequence: CDR1 MGHRA, CDR2 YSYEKL. The CDR3 has 15 residues. The CDR3 region is CASSQDGGQLYGYTF. DNA for the CDR3: TGCGCCAGCAGCCAAGATGGGGGACAGCTCTATGGCTACACCTTC.

The genes are TRBV6-4 and TRBJ2-5; perhaps TRBD2 as D (6 bases). The DNA end favors TRBJ2-7, so the J call may be wrong. The CDR3 totals 13 residues. CDR1 and CDR2 from the germline V gene are MRHNA and SNTAGT. The CDR3 bases are TGTGCCAGCAGTGACTTTGCGGGGTCCGAGCAGTACTTC. It specifies CASSDFAGSEQYF.

J is TRBJ2-7 and V is TRBV15, with D perhaps matching TRBD2 (5 bases). The V and J ends lost 0 bases and 3 bases respectively, with 9 bases between them. This CDR3 contains 14 residues. The germline CDR1 and CDR2 sequences are LNHNV and YYDKDF (reference sequence). DNA of the CDR3: TGTGCCACCAGCAGAGATCCTGCGGGCTACGAGCAGTACTTC. Translation: CATSRDPAGYEQYF.